The rows below give T cell receptor beta chains drawn from one sample of a study of blood T cell repertoires in COVID-19. This table comes from immunoSEQ multiplex PCR, and its TCRdb copy is limited to in-frame clones, with some not included. This sample yields about 200,000 clones, of which around 90% are seen a single time; around 6.9% belongs to the top ten. Sequenced material: peripheral blood. The receptors come from a man aged 55-75 years who had recovered from COVID-19. Each CDR3 is given with its conserved first and last residue. Fields, in order: J gene, V gene, CDR3 protein.

TRBJ1-5 | TRBV19 | CASSMLTGVRNQPQHF
TRBJ1-5 | TRBV5-1 | CARDPGTFSNQPQHF
TRBJ1-6 | TRBV28 | CASSLVFRGDSPLHF
TRBJ1-5 | TRBV7-2 | CASSLVFRDSNQPQHF
TRBJ2-2 | TRBV19 | CASRRRGNTGELFF
TRBJ2-1 | TRBV18 | CASSKTSGSLNEQFF
TRBJ1-1 | TRBV10-3 | CASMQGANTEAFF
TRBJ2-1 | TRBV3-1/TRBV3-2 | CASSQGEETYNEQFF
TRBJ1-2 | TRBV6-6 | CASRGQGLVEGYTF
TRBJ2-5 | TRBV6-6 | CASSYPNQETQYF
TRBJ1-5 | TRBV19 | CASSIMGAGQPQHF
TRBJ1-2 | TRBV7-8 | CASSLGTGNYGYTF
TRBJ2-4 | TRBV21-1 | CASSKVGEHRFPVNIQYF
TRBJ2-7 | TRBV18 | CASSPFSTYEQYF
TRBJ1-6 | TRBV7-9 | CASIEGSGSYNSPLHF
TRBJ2-7 | TRBV6-5 | CASSYGKHYEQYF
TRBJ1-2 | TRBV5-8 | CASSLGGREPRGYTF
TRBJ2-1 | TRBV27 | CASSFPTTSGRANNEQFF
TRBJ2-1 | TRBV11-2 | CASSLTSSSYNEQFF
TRBJ2-7 | TRBV2 | CASSEGSGRSSYEQYF
TRBJ2-3 | TRBV2 | CASSGQGGTDTQYF
TRBJ2-5 | TRBV24-1 | CATSDGGTGRFQETQYF